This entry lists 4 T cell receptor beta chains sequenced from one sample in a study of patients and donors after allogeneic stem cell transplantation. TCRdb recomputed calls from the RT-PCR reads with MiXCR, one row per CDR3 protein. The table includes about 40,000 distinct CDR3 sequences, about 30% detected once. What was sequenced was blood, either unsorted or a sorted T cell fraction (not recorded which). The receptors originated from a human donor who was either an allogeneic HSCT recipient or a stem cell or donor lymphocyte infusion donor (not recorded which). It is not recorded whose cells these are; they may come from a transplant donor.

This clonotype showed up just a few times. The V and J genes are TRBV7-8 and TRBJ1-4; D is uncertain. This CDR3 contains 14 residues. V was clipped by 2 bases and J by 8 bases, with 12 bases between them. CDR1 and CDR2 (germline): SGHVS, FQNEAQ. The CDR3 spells CASSLPGLEEKLFF. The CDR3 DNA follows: TGTGCCAGCAGCTTACCCGGACTGGAGGAAAAACTGTTTTTT.

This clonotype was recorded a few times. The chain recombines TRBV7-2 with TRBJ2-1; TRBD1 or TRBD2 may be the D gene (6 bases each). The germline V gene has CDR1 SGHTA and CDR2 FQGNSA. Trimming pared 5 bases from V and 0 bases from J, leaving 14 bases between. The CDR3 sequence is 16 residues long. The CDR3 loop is CASSARGVGSYNEQFF. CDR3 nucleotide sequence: TGTGCCAGCAGCGCAAGGGGGGTCGGCTCCTACAATGAGCAGTTCTTC.

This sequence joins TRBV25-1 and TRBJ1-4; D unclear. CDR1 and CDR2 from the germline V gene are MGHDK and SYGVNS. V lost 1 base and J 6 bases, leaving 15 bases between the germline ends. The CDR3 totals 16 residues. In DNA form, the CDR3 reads TGTGCCAGCAGTGAATCTGGGAGGGCAGGTTATGAAAAACTGTTTTTT. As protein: CASSESGRAGYEKLFF.

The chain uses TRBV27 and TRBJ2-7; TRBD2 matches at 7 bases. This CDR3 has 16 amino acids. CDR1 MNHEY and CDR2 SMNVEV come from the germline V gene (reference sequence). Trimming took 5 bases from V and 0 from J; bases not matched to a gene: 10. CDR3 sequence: CASSLLRERGSYEQYF. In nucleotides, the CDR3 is TGTGCCAGCAGTCTCCTCAGGGAGCGGGGCTCCTACGAGCAGTACTTC.